The 25 T cell receptor beta chains below come from one sample, sequenced in a study of shared clonotypes between healthy human individuals. Some clones are missing from TCRdb's copy, which holds only in-frame ones; the method was immunoSEQ multiplex PCR. The sample contains millions of clones, more than 90% of which appear only once. Sequencing used naive CD4+ T cells sorted from blood. The subset was: CD45RA+ positively selected. The receptors stem from a man aged 18 to 35 in good health.

Turning to this clone: Other DNA variants within this sample encode the same CDR3. The V and J genes are TRBV9 and TRBJ2-3; 10 positions agree with TRBD2. There are 16 residues in the CDR3. CDR1 and CDR2 from the germline V gene are SGDLS and YYNGEE. V shed 0 bases and J 0 bases; nucleotides not matched to a gene: 1. The CDR3 bases are TGTGCCAGCAGCGTAGAAGCGGGGGGGAGCACAGATACGCAGTATTTT. Its translation is CASSVEAGGSTDTQYF.

The V gene is TRBV6-5, the J gene TRBJ2-7; no definite D call. The V end was cut by 0 bases, the J end by 0 bases, with 12 bases between. From germline, CDR1 is MNHEY and CDR2 SVGAGI. The length of the CDR3 is 16 residues. CDR3 nucleotide sequence: TGTGCCAGCAGTTACTCGCGGCAGATGAGCTCCTACGAGCAGTACTTC. This gives the protein CASSYSRQMSSYEQYF.

The chain combines TRBV14 with TRBJ2-1, with D possibly being TRBD1 or TRBD2 (5 bases each). Germline V lookup: CDR1 SGHDN, CDR2 FVKESK. Trimming pared 6 bases from V and 6 bases from J, leaving 15 bases between. This CDR3 has 14 residues. This chain's CDR3 is CASSKFGAFNEQFF. CDR3 nucleotide sequence: TGTGCCAGCAGTAAGTTCGGGGCTTTCAATGAGCAGTTCTTC. Full variable domain (rest looked up from reference TRBV14 and TRBJ2-1): EAGVTQFPSHSVIEKGQTVTLRCDPISGHDNLYWYRRVMGKEIKFLLHFVKESKQDESGMPNNRFLAERTGGTYSTLKVQPAELEDSGVYFCASSKFGAFNEQFFGPGTRLTVL.

This chain connects TRBV29-1 to TRBJ2-5; 10 bases align to TRBD1. V trimming: 7 bases; J trimming: 5 bases; junction bases outside the gene matches: 13. There are 15 residues in the CDR3. The germline V gene encodes CDR1 SQVTM and CDR2 ANQGSEA. CDR3 nucleotide sequence: TGCAGCGCCAGACGAGGACAGGGGGGAGAGGAGACCCAGTACTTC. This sequence encodes CSARRGQGGEETQYF.

This chain joins TRBV30 and TRBJ1-5; 8 bases match TRBD1. This CDR3 region has 17 residues. V shed 0 bases, J shed 0 bases, and the junction held 7 bases outside the gene matches. Germline lookup yields CDR1 GTSNPN and CDR2 SVGIG (reference sequence). The CDR3 sequence: CAWSVGTGDYSNQPQHF. The CDR3 region has the DNA TGTGCCTGGAGTGTAGGGACAGGCGACTATAGCAATCAGCCCCAGCATTTT.

The chain has TRBV14 and TRBJ1-2, with 9 bases identical to TRBD1. V lost 1 base and J lost 3; bases outside the gene matches: 3. From germline, CDR1 is SGHDN and CDR2 FVKESK. The CDR3 is made up of 15 amino acids. The CDR3: CASSQGGTGHYGYTF. DNA for the CDR3: TGTGCCAGCAGCCAAGGCGGGACAGGGCACTATGGCTACACCTTC.

V gene TRBV9 combines with J gene TRBJ1-5; a weak D match, TRBD1 (5 bases). The CDR3 spans 14 residues. From germline, CDR1 is SGDLS and CDR2 YYNGEE. V was clipped by 0 bases and J by 6 bases, with 10 bases between them. This CDR3 reads CASSVAGTSQPQHF. The CDR3 region has the DNA TGTGCCAGCAGCGTAGCCGGGACGAGTCAGCCCCAGCATTTT.

The chain has TRBV11-2 and TRBJ2-2; TRBD1 agrees at 7 bases. The CDR3 has 16 amino acids. The germline V gene has CDR1 SGHAT and CDR2 FQNNGV. V lost 1 base to trimming and J lost 1 base; unmatched junction nucleotides: 3. The CDR3 reads CASSLVQGLNTGELFF. CDR3 bases: TGTGCCAGCAGCTTAGTACAGGGGCTGAACACCGGGGAGCTGTTTTTT.

The gene calls are TRBV28 and TRBJ1-4; 7 nucleotides agree with TRBD1. V lost 10 bases, J lost 5 bases, and 7 bases stayed unmatched. This CDR3 is built from 13 residues. Per germline, CDR1 MDHEN and CDR2 SYDVKM. As DNA, the CDR3 is TGTGCCACTCTACAGGGGCCCAATGAAAAACTGTTTTTT. It yields the protein CATLQGPNEKLFF.

The chain couples TRBV28 to TRBJ1-2; no clear D. The germline V and J ends were trimmed by 2 bases and 0 bases, with 7 bases remaining between them. Germline V CDR1 and CDR2: MDHEN, SYDVKM. This CDR3 spans 14 amino acids. The CDR3: CASSLEFSNYGYTF. For the CDR3, the DNA is TGTGCCAGCAGTTTAGAGTTCTCTAACTATGGCTACACCTTC.

The rearrangement links TRBV5-4 to TRBJ2-2; D possibly corresponds to TRBD2 (5 bases). V lost 0 bases and J 2 bases, leaving 8 bases between the germline ends. CDR3 length: 15 amino acids. Germline values: CDR1 SGHNT, CDR2 YYREEE (reference sequence). This chain's CDR3 is CASSLDAGNTGELFF. The CDR3 DNA sequence: TGTGCCAGCAGCTTGGACGCGGGCAACACCGGGGAGCTGTTTTTT. The variable domain in full, completed from reference TRBV5-4 and TRBJ2-2, reads ETGVTQSPTHLIKTRGQQVTLRCSSQSGHNTVSWYQQALGQGPQFIFQYYREEENGRGNFPPRFSGLQFPNYSSELNVNALELDDSALYLCASSLDAGNTGELFFGEGSRLTVL.

The V and J genes are TRBV11-2 and TRBJ2-7; 9 bases are a match to TRBD2. With 5 bases clipped from V and 7 bases from J, the junction kept 12 bases outside the gene matches. CDR1 and CDR2 (germline): SGHAT, FQNNGV. The CDR3 is 15 amino acids. The CDR3 nucleotides read TGTGCCAGCAGCCGAGGGACTAGCTCTAGGGGGGAGCAGTACTTC. It codes for CASSRGTSSRGEQYF.

The J gene is TRBJ2-7, the V gene TRBV10-2; 9 nucleotides agree with TRBD2. After removal of 4 bases from V and 8 bases from J, the junction contained 9 bases not matched to a gene. The CDR3 is 14 amino acids. Germline V lookup: CDR1 WSHSY, CDR2 SAAADI. CDR3 nucleotide sequence: TGCGCCAGCAGTGGGACTAGCGAGCCTAGAAAGCAGTACTTC. The encoded protein is CASSGTSEPRKQYF.

This clone was counted once. The same CDR3 arises from other DNA sequences in this sample as well. The chain has TRBV29-1 and TRBJ2-7; 12 positions match TRBD1. CDR3 size: 12 residues. The V gene end was trimmed by 7 bases and the J gene end by 7 bases; junction bases not matched to a gene: 5. Germline V CDR1 and CDR2: SQVTM, ANQGSEA. This chain's CDR3 is CSAGQGAGEQYF. The CDR3 region has the DNA TGCAGCGCGGGACAGGGGGCGGGGGAGCAGTACTTC.

The V call is TRBV27, the J call TRBJ1-1; D is uncertain. Germline V CDR1 and CDR2: MNHEY, SMNVEV (reference sequence). V lost 3 bases and J 1 base, leaving 6 bases between the germline ends. This CDR3 is built from 13 residues. Written as DNA, the CDR3 is TGTGCCAGCAGTTTCACTTCGAACACTGAAGCTTTCTTT. It encodes CASSFTSNTEAFF.

This clone was counted once. This same CDR3 is encoded by further DNA sequences in the sample. CDR3 region: CASSIGPYEQYF. CDR3 sequence (DNA): TGTGCCAGTAGTATAGGGCCATACGAGCAGTACTTC. The chain recombines TRBV19 with TRBJ2-7; D is ambiguous. V was cut by 1 base and J by 4 bases, with 5 bases left in between. CDR3 length: 12 amino acids. Germline CDR1 reads LNHDA; CDR2 reads SQIVND (reference sequence).

Remarks on this clone: Other DNA sequences in this specimen translate into the identical CDR3. This chain connects TRBV5-1 to TRBJ1-3; perhaps TRBD1 as D (5 bases). The CDR3 is made up of 14 amino acids. The V end was cut by 4 bases, the J end by 1 base, with 9 bases between. The V gene's germline CDR1 is SGHRS and CDR2 YFSETQ. CDR3 DNA sequence: TGCGCCAGCAGCCCGGGGCAATCTGGAAACACCATATATTTT. This translates into CASSPGQSGNTIYF. The full variable domain, rest sourced from reference TRBV5-1 and TRBJ1-3, is KAGVTQTPRYLIKTRGQQVTLSCSPISGHRSVSWYQQTPGQGLQFLFEYFSETQRNKGNFPGRFSGRQFSNSRSEMNVSTLELGDSALYLCASSPGQSGNTIYFGEGSWLTVV.

This sequence joins TRBV10-3 and TRBJ2-7; TRBD1 agrees at 9 bases. CDR1 is ENHRY, CDR2 SYGVKD, per germline. V lost 6 bases and J lost 4; bases outside the gene matches: 10. The CDR3 is 15 amino acids. CDR3 protein: CAISIEDRGVYEQYF. The CDR3 bases are TGTGCCATCAGCATAGAGGACAGGGGCGTTTACGAGCAGTACTTC.

The V and J genes are TRBV27 and TRBJ2-3; D gene unclear. There are 14 residues in the CDR3. Germline lookup yields CDR1 MNHEY and CDR2 SMNVEV (reference sequence). V was cut by 2 bases and J by 6 bases, with 12 bases left in between. The CDR3 DNA sequence: TGTGCCAGCAGTTTAAATTTGGCCGAGGATACGCAGTATTTT. Protein: CASSLNLAEDTQYF.

The count of this clone is one. The chain links TRBV30 to TRBJ1-3; no firm D call. Looked up from germline, CDR1 is GTSNPN and CDR2 is SVGIG (reference sequence). The CDR3 loop spans 15 amino acids. Trimming removed 1 base at V and 2 bases at J, with 12 bases between. Here the CDR3 reads CAWSGRRGAGNTIYF. CDR3 in DNA: TGTGCCTGGAGTGGCCGGCGGGGAGCTGGAAACACCATATATTTT.

The gene calls are TRBV4-1 and TRBJ2-5; possible D gene TRBD1, 6 bases. V shed 2 bases and J shed 3 bases, with 10 bases lying between them. CDR1 and CDR2 from the germline V gene are MGHRA and YSYEKL. CDR3 length: 14 residues. Written as DNA, the CDR3 is TGCGCCAGCAGCCAACTCGGACAGAAAGAGACCCAGTACTTC. It is translated as CASSQLGQKETQYF.

The chain recombines TRBV5-1 with TRBJ2-2, with 7 bases aligning to TRBD1. V lost 0 bases, J lost 5 bases, and 7 bases stayed unmatched. CDR3 length: 16 amino acids. Germline values: CDR1 SGHRS, CDR2 YFSETQ. The CDR3 sequence: CASSLDGTVYTGELFF. CDR3 sequence (DNA): TGCGCCAGCAGCTTGGATGGGACAGTTTATACCGGGGAGCTGTTTTTT. Full variable domain (rest looked up from reference TRBV5-1 and TRBJ2-2): KAGVTQTPRYLIKTRGQQVTLSCSPISGHRSVSWYQQTPGQGLQFLFEYFSETQRNKGNFPGRFSGRQFSNSRSEMNVSTLELGDSALYLCASSLDGTVYTGELFFGEGSRLTVL.

The V and J genes are TRBV7-2 and TRBJ2-1; D gene uncertain. The V end lost 6 bases, the J end lost 9 bases, and 24 bases lay between the germline ends. This CDR3 region has 16 residues. Germline values: CDR1 SGHTA, CDR2 FQGNSA. CDR3 DNA sequence: TGTGCCAGCAGACCACCCACCAGTAGGGTGGCCGGTGAGCAGTTCTTC. Translation: CASRPPTSRVAGEQFF.

As to this clone: Other DNA sequences in this specimen translate into the identical CDR3. For the CDR3, the DNA is TGTGCCAGTAGTATAGACAGGAGCTATGGCTACACCTTC. Its protein product is CASSIDRSYGYTF. The V call is TRBV19, the J call TRBJ1-2; D ambiguous. The CDR3 contains 13 residues. Trimming removed 0 bases from V and 4 bases from J, with 6 bases in between. Germline-derived CDR1 and CDR2 are LNHDA and SQIVND (reference sequence).

This rearrangement joins TRBV6-5 to TRBJ2-2, with TRBD1 identical over 7 bases. Germline V lookup: CDR1 MNHEY, CDR2 SVGAGI. V shed 5 bases and J 1 base; nucleotides not matched to a gene: 4. This CDR3 is built from 15 residues. The CDR3 loop reads CASSRQGKNTGELFF. The CDR3 DNA is TGTGCCAGCAGTCGACAGGGAAAGAACACCGGGGAGCTGTTTTTT.